This T cell receptor (beta chain) comes out of a study of cytomegalovirus exposure and HLA in healthy donors. Study results and limitations: One cluster of highly shared sequence variants probably arose as a sequencing artifact. The authors enumerated around 150 TCR beta chains as linked to cytomegalovirus. Using a false discovery rate of 0.05, a later analysis showed that 16,951 TCR beta sequences were associated with HLA alleles.

Vbeta (60) and Jbeta (13) primers were used in the PCR. Profiled with immunoSEQ multiplex PCR; TCRdb holds only in-frame clones, not every one. Counted here are around 140,000 clones, 75% to 80% occurring once; the ten biggest clones make up around 2.4%. To note about this clone: No antigen is known for it.

This receptor was identified in a woman aged 18-35 years in good health and CMV-seropositive. The sequenced material came from PBMCs.

The CDR3 reads CASSSPSSGVAGELFF. Written as DNA, the CDR3 is TGTGCCAGCAGCTCTCCTTCTAGCGGGGTCGCCGGGGAGCTGTTTTTT. The chain is built from TRBV5-4 and TRBJ2-2, with 9 positions matching TRBD2. The germline V gene encodes CDR1 SGHNT and CDR2 YYREEE (reference sequence). The CDR3 is made up of 16 amino acids. The trim removed 3 bases at V and 6 bases at J, leaving 9 bases unmatched.